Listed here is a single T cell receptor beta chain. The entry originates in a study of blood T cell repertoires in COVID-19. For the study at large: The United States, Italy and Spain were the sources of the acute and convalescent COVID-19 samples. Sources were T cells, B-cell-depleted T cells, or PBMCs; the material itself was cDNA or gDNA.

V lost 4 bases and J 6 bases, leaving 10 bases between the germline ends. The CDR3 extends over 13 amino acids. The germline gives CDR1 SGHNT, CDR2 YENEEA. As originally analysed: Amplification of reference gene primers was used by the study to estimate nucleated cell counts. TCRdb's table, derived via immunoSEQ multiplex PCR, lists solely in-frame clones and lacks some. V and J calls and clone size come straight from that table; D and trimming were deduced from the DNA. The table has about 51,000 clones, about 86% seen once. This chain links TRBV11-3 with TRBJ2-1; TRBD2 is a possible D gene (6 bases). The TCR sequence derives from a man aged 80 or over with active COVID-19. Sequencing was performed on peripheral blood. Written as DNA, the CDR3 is TGTGCCAGCAGCTCGCCCGGGAGCAATGAGCAGTTCTTC. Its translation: CASSSPGSNEQFF.